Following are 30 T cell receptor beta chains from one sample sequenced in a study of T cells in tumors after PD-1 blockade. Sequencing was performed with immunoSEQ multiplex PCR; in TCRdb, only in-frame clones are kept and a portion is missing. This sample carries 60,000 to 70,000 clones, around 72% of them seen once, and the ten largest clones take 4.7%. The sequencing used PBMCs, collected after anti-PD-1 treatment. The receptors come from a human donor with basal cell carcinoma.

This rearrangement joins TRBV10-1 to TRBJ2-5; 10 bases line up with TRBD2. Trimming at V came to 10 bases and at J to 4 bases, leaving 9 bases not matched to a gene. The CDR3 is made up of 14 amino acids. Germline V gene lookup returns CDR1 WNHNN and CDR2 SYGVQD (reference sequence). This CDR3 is CANTAGGPSETQYF. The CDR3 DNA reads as TGCGCCAACACAGCGGGGGGGCCATCAGAGACCCAGTACTTC.

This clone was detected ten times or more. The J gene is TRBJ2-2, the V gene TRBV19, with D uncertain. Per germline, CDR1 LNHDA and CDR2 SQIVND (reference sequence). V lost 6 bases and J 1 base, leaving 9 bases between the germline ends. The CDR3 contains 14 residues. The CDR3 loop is CASSPQRNTGELFF. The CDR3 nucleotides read TGTGCCAGTAGCCCACAGAGGAACACCGGGGAGCTGTTTTTT.

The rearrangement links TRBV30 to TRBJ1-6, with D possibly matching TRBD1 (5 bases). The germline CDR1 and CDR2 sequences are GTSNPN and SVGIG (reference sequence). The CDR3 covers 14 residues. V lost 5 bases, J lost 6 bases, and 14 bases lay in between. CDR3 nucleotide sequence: TGTGCCTGGTCCCACTCAGGGAGTAATTCACCCCTCCACTTT. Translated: CAWSHSGSNSPLHF.

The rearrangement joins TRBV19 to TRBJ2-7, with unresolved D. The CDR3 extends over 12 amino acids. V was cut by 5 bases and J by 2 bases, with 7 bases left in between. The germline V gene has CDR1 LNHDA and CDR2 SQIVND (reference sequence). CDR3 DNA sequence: TGTGCCAGTAGTCTAGGGACCTACGAGCAGTACTTC. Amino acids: CASSLGTYEQYF.

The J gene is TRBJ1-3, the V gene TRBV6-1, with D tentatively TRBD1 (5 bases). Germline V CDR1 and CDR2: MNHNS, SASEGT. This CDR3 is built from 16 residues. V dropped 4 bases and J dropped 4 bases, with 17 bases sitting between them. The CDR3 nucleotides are TGTGCCAGCAGTGTCTCAGGAGGGGCAAGGGGAAACACCATATATTTT. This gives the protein CASSVSGGARGNTIYF.

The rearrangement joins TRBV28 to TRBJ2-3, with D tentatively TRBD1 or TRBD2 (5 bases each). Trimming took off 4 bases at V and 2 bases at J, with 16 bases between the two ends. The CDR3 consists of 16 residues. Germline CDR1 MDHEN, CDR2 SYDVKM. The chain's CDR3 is CASSSGQSGHTDTQYF. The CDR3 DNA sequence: TGTGCCAGCAGTTCCGGGCAGAGCGGACACACAGATACGCAGTATTTT. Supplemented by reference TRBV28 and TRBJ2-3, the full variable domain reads DVKVTQSSRYLVKRTGEKVFLECVQDMDHENMFWYRQDPGLGLRLIYFSYDVKMKEKGDIPEGYSVSREKKERFSLILESASTNQTSMYLCASSSGQSGHTDTQYFGPGTRLTVL.

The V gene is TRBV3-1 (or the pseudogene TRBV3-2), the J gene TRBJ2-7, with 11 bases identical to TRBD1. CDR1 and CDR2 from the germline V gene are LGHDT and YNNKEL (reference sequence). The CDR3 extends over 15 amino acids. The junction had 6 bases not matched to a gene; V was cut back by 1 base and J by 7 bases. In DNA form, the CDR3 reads TGTGCCAGCAGCCAAGGGACAGGGGGCGCGGGTGAGCAGTACTTC. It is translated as CASSQGTGGAGEQYF.

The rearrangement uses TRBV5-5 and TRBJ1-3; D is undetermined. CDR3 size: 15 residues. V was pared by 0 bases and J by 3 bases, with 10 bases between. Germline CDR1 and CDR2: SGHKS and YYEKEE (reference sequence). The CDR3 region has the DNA TGTGCCAGCAGCTTGGTAGGGCTAGGTGGAAACACCATATATTTT. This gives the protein CASSLVGLGGNTIYF.

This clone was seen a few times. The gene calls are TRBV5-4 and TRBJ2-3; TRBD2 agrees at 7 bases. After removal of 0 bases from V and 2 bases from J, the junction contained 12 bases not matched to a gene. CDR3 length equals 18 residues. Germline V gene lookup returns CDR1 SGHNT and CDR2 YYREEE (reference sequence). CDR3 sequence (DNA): TGTGCCAGCAGCTTGGGGTCGATGCGGGGGTTTTCCACAGATACGCAGTATTTT. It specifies CASSLGSMRGFSTDTQYF.

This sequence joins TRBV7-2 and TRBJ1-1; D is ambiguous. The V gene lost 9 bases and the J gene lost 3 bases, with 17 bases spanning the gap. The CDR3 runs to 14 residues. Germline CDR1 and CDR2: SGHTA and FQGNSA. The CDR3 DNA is TGTGCCAGTATGGCGAGGTACGGGGACACTGAAGCTTTCTTT. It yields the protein CASMARYGDTEAFF.

For the CDR3, the DNA is TGTGCCAGCAGCTTAGTCGGGAGGGGGGAAGCTTTCTTT. Translating gives CASSLVGRGEAFF. The rearrangement links TRBV7-9 to TRBJ1-1; D possibly corresponds to TRBD1 (6 bases). The V gene lost 1 base and the J gene lost 8 bases, with 11 bases spanning the gap. There are 13 residues in the CDR3. Germline CDR1 is SEHNR and CDR2 is FQNEAQ (reference sequence).

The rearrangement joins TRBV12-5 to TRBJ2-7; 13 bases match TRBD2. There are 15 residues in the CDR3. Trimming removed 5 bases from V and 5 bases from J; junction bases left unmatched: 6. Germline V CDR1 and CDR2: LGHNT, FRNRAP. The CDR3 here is CASGAGTSGDHEQYF. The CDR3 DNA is TGTGCTAGTGGTGCCGGGACTAGCGGGGACCACGAGCAGTACTTC.

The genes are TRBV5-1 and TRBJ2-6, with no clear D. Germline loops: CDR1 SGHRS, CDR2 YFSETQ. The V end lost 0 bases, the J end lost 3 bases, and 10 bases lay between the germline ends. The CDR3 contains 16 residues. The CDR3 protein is CASSLALGSGANVLTF. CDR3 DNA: TGCGCCAGCAGCTTGGCTTTGGGAAGTGGGGCCAACGTCCTGACTTTC.

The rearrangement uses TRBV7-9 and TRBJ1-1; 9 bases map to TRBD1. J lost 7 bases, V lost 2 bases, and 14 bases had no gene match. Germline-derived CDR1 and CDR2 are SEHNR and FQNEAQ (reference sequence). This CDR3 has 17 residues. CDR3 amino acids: CASSLSAGTGWPNEAFF. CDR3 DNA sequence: TGTGCCAGCAGCTTATCCGCCGGGACAGGGTGGCCCAATGAAGCTTTCTTT. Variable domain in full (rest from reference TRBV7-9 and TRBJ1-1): DTGVSQNPRHKITKRGQNVTFRCDPISEHNRLYWYRQTLGQGPEFLTYFQNEAQLEKSRLLSDRFSAERPKGSFSTLEIQRTEQGDSAMYLCASSLSAGTGWPNEAFFGQGTRLTVV.

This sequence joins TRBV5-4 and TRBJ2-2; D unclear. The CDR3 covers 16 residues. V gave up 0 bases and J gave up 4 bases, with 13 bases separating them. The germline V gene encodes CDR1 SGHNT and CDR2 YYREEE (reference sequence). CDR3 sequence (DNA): TGTGCCAGCAGCTTGGGATCGTTAGTGTTCACCGGGGAGCTGTTTTTT. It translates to CASSLGSLVFTGELFF.

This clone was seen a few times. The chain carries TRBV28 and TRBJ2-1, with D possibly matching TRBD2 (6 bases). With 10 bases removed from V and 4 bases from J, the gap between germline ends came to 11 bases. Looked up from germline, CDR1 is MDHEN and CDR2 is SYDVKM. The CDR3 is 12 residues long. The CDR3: CATTGGYNEQFF. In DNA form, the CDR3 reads TGTGCCACCACTGGGGGGTACAATGAGCAGTTCTTC. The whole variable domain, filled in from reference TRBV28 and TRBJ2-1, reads DVKVTQSSRYLVKRTGEKVFLECVQDMDHENMFWYRQDPGLGLRLIYFSYDVKMKEKGDIPEGYSVSREKKERFSLILESASTNQTSMYLCATTGGYNEQFFGPGTRLTVL.

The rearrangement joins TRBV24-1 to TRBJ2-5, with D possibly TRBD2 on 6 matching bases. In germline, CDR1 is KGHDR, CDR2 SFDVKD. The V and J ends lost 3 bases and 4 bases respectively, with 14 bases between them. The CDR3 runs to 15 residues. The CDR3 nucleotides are TGTGCCACCAGTGATCCTATCGGGGGTGGAGAGACCCAGTACTTC. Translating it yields CATSDPIGGGETQYF.

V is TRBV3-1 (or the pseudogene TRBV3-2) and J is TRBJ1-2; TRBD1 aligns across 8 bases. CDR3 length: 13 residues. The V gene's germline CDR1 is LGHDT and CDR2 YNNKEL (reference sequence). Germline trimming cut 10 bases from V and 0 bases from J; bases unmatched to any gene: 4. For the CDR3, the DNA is TGTGCCACAGGACAGGGAACTAACTATGGCTACACCTTC. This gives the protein CATGQGTNYGYTF.

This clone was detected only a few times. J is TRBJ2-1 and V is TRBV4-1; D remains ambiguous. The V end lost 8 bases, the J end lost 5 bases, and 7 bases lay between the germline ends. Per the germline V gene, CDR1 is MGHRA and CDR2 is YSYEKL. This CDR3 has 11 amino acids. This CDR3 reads CASANNNEQFF. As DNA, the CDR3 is TGCGCCAGCGCAAATAACAATGAGCAGTTCTTC.

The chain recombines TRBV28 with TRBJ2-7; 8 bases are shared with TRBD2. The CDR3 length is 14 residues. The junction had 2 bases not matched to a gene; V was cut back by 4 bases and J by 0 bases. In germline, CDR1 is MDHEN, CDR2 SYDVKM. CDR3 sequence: CASSSSGYSYEQYF. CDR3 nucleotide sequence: TGTGCCAGCAGTTCTAGCGGGTACTCCTACGAGCAGTACTTC.

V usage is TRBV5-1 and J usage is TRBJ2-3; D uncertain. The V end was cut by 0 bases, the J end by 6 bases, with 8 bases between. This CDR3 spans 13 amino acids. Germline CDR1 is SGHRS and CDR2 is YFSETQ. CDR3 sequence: CASSLAVGDTQYF. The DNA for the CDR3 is TGCGCCAGCAGCTTGGCCGTCGGGGATACGCAGTATTTT.

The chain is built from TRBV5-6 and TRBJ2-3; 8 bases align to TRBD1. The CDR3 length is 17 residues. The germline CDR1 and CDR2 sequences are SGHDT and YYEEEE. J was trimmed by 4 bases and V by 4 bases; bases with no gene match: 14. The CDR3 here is CASSQWGPGQGADTQYF. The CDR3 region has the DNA TGTGCCAGCAGCCAGTGGGGTCCAGGACAGGGCGCAGATACGCAGTATTTT.

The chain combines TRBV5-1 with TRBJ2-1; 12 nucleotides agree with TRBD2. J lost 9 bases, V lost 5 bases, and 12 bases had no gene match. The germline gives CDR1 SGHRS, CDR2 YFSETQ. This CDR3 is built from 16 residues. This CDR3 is CASSFGPSGGAGEQFF. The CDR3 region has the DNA TGCGCCAGCAGTTTTGGGCCTAGCGGGGGGGCCGGTGAGCAGTTCTTC.

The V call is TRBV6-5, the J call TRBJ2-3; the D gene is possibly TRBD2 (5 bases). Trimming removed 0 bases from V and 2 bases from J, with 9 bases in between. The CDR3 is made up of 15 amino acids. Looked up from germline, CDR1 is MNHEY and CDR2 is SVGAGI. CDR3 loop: CASSYSTGITDTQYF. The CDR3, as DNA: TGTGCCAGCAGTTACTCGACCGGGATCACAGATACGCAGTATTTT.

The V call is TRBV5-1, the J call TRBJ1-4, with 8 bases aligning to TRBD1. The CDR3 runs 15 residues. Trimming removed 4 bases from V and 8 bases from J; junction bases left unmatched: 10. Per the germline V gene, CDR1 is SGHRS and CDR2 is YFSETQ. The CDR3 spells CASSPGQGRIEKLFF. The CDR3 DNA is TGCGCCAGCAGCCCCGGACAGGGTCGTATCGAAAAACTGTTTTTT. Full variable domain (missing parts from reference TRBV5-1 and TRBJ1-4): KAGVTQTPRYLIKTRGQQVTLSCSPISGHRSVSWYQQTPGQGLQFLFEYFSETQRNKGNFPGRFSGRQFSNSRSEMNVSTLELGDSALYLCASSPGQGRIEKLFFGSGTQLSVL.

The CDR3 bases are TGTGCCAGCAGCTCTGAGGCGTATAGCACAGATACGCAGTATTTT. This translates into CASSSEAYSTDTQYF. The V and J genes are TRBV13 and TRBJ2-3; D is undetermined. Germline values: CDR1 PRHDT, CDR2 FYEKMQ (reference sequence). The germline V and J ends were trimmed by 4 bases and 0 bases, with 11 bases remaining between them. This CDR3 is built from 15 residues.

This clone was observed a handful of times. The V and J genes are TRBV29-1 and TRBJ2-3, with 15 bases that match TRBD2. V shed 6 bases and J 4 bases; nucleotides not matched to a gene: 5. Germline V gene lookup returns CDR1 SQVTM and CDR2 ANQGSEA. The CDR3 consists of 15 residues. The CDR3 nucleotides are TGCAGCGTCTCCGGGACTAGCGGGGGGTCAGATACGCAGTATTTT. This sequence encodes CSVSGTSGGSDTQYF.

CDR3 amino acids: CASSREGTNTEAFF. CDR3 sequence (DNA): TGTGCCAGCAGTAGAGAGGGTACGAACACTGAAGCTTTCTTT. This rearrangement joins TRBV2 to TRBJ1-1; D unclear. V dropped 5 bases and J dropped 1 base, with 11 bases sitting between them. Germline V gives CDR1 SNHLY, CDR2 FYNNEI. The CDR3 has 14 residues.

The CDR3: CASSRDREDQPQHF. For the CDR3, the DNA is TGTGCCAGCAGCAGAGACAGGGAGGATCAGCCCCAGCATTTT. V gene TRBV9 combines with J gene TRBJ1-5; 7 positions match TRBD1. With 4 bases clipped from V and 5 bases from J, the junction kept 6 bases outside the gene matches. Germline V gene data show CDR1 as SGDLS and CDR2 as YYNGEE. The CDR3 covers 14 residues.

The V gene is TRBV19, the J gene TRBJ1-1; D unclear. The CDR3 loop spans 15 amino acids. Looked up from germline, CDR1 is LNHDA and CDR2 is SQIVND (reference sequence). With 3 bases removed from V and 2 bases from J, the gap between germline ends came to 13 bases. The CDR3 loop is CASSMAPQANTEAFF. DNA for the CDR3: TGTGCCAGTAGTATGGCCCCCCAGGCTAACACTGAAGCTTTCTTT.